These 7 T cell receptor beta chains originate from one sample sequenced in a study of blood T cell repertoires in COVID-19. The protocol was immunoSEQ multiplex PCR, while the TCRdb copy is restricted to in-frame clones and leaves out a portion. The sample gives roughly 270,000 clones, 65% to 90% of which show up once; approximately 5.1% is in the top ten. The sequenced material came from peripheral blood. The receptors stem from a man between 45 and 60 years old with active or convalescent COVID-19.

The V and J genes are TRBV18 and TRBJ1-1; weak D call: TRBD1 (6 bases). Germline CDR1 KGHSH, CDR2 LQKENI. Trimming shortened V by 2 bases and J by 4 bases, and 11 bases separated the two germline ends. The CDR3 has 14 amino acids. The CDR3 DNA follows: TGTGCCAGCTCACCAGTTATGGGGGCCACTGAAGCTTTCTTT. Protein product: CASSPVMGATEAFF.

This clone was counted a few times. The chain joins TRBV5-5 to TRBJ1-1; tentative D call: TRBD1 (6 bases). CDR1 is SGHKS, CDR2 YYEKEE, per germline (reference sequence). The germline V and J ends were trimmed by 0 bases and 2 bases, with 8 bases remaining between them. The CDR3 is 14 amino acids. CDR3 sequence: CASSLDRVNTEAFF. The CDR3 nucleotides read TGTGCCAGCAGCTTGGACAGGGTTAACACTGAAGCTTTCTTT.

The J gene is TRBJ1-3, the V gene TRBV11-1; D is uncertain. Trimming removed 2 bases from V and 3 bases from J, with 5 bases in between. The CDR3 length is 13 residues. Germline CDR1 SGHAT, CDR2 FQDESV (reference sequence). CDR3 residues: CASSLQNGNTIYF. CDR3 nucleotides: TGTGCCAGCAGCTTACAAAATGGAAACACCATATATTTT.

The V gene is TRBV7-2, the J gene TRBJ1-6; 8 bases align to TRBD1. Germline V gene data show CDR1 as SGHTA and CDR2 as FQGNSA. After removal of 2 bases from V and 5 bases from J, the junction contained 2 bases not matched to a gene. The CDR3 is 15 amino acids. The CDR3 protein is CASSLRQGNNSPLHF. CDR3 DNA: TGTGCCAGCAGCTTAAGACAGGGGAATAATTCACCCCTCCACTTT.

The chain has TRBV24-1 and TRBJ2-3; D might be TRBD2 (7 bases). The CDR3 totals 16 residues. The V gene lost 4 bases and the J gene lost 2 bases, with 15 bases spanning the gap. CDR1 KGHDR and CDR2 SFDVKD come from the germline V gene. The CDR3 nucleotides are TGTGCCACCAGTGACCTCCAAGGGGGGGACACAGATACGCAGTATTTT. Translated, it gives CATSDLQGGDTDTQYF.

Only one count was recorded for this clone. V gene TRBV6-5 combines with J gene TRBJ2-1; 7 nucleotides line up with TRBD1. The CDR3 runs 14 residues. J was trimmed by 0 bases and V by 6 bases; bases with no gene match: 2. The germline gives CDR1 MNHEY, CDR2 SVGAGI. This CDR3 reads CASRQGSSYNEQFF. In nucleotides, the CDR3 is TGTGCCAGCAGACAGGGGAGCTCCTACAATGAGCAGTTCTTC.

The chain has TRBV24-1 and TRBJ2-1, with D maybe TRBD1 (6 bases). Germline CDR1 is KGHDR and CDR2 is SFDVKD. V lost 2 bases and J 6 bases, leaving 10 bases between the germline ends. The CDR3 loop spans 14 amino acids. CDR3 DNA: TGTGCCACCAGTGATTATAGCAGGGGCAATGAGCAGTTCTTC. Its translation is CATSDYSRGNEQFF.